The 30 T cell receptor beta chains below all came from one sample that was sequenced in a study of blood T cell repertoires in COVID-19. Produced via immunoSEQ multiplex PCR; TCRdb's table is partial and in-frame only. The data hold around 100,000 clones, with 86% observed a single time. Input material: peripheral blood. Receptors originate from a man aged 80 or over with acute or convalescent COVID-19.

This sequence joins TRBV7-2 and TRBJ1-1; D call uncertain. This CDR3 contains 15 residues. Germline V gene sequence: CDR1 SGHTA, CDR2 FQGNSA. The V and J ends lost 1 base and 2 bases respectively, with 11 bases between them. Written as DNA, the CDR3 is TGTGCCAGCAGCTTAGGAGGGCAGGCCAACACTGAAGCTTTCTTT. Its translation: CASSLGGQANTEAFF.

This rearrangement joins TRBV6-5 to TRBJ1-6; 7 nucleotides line up with TRBD1. This CDR3 spans 12 amino acids. With V trimmed by 8 bases and J by 8 bases, 3 bases remained unmatched. Germline V CDR1 and CDR2: MNHEY, SVGAGI. The CDR3, as DNA: TGTGCCAGCCGGGACAGTCATTCACCCCTCCACTTT. Residues: CASRDSHSPLHF.

The J gene is TRBJ1-4, the V gene TRBV18; TRBD1 is a possible D gene (6 bases). V was shortened by 6 bases and J by 5 bases, with 22 bases between the two germline ends. The CDR3 runs 17 residues. Looked up from germline, CDR1 is KGHSH and CDR2 is LQKENI. CDR3 residues: CASSTPGGAPPNEKLFF. The CDR3 DNA reads TGTGCCAGCTCGACGCCGGGGGGGGCACCACCAAATGAAAAACTGTTTTTT.

This rearrangement joins TRBV6-6 to TRBJ2-1; TRBD2 is a possible D gene (6 bases). In germline, CDR1 is MNHNY, CDR2 SVGAGI (reference sequence). V dropped 2 bases and J dropped 4 bases, with 9 bases sitting between them. This CDR3 region has 14 residues. The CDR3 DNA follows: TGTGCCAGCAGTTACGCGGGGATTTACAATGAGCAGTTCTTC. It yields the protein CASSYAGIYNEQFF.

Details on this clone: At one end, the junction sequence differs from germline, possibly due to a read error. The rearrangement joins TRBV5-1 to TRBJ2-7; TRBD2 matches 7 bases. Per germline, CDR1 SGHRS and CDR2 YFSETQ. CDR3 length equals 14 residues. The CDR3 here is CASTPWAGDVEQCF. The CDR3, as DNA: TGCGCCAGCACCCCCTGGGCGGGAGATGTCGAGCAGTGCTTC. Complete variable domain (other parts from reference TRBV5-1 and TRBJ2-7): KAGVTQTPRYLIKTRGQQVTLSCSPISGHRSVSWYQQTPGQGLQFLFEYFSETQRNKGNFPGRFSGRQFSNSRSEMNVSTLELGDSALYLCASTPWAGDVEQCFGPGTRLTVT.

The chain uses TRBV4-3 and TRBJ1-6; D unresolved. The ends were cut back, 2 bases at V and 6 bases at J, with 14 bases in the middle. The CDR3 runs to 16 residues. The V gene's germline CDR1 is LGHNA and CDR2 YSLEER. CDR3 nucleotides: TGCGCCAGCAGCCAAAATGCGGGAGGGCTTAATTCACCCCTCCACTTT. This translates into CASSQNAGGLNSPLHF.

The chain recombines TRBV24-1 with TRBJ2-7, with 9 bases matching TRBD1. Germline CDR1 KGHDR, CDR2 SFDVKD. J gave up 1 base and V 12 bases, and 12 bases lay outside the gene matches. The CDR3 contains 15 residues. CDR3 nucleotide sequence: TGTGCCGCCGCGGGACAGGGAGTTAGATCCTACGAGCAGTACTTC. Encoded protein: CAAAGQGVRSYEQYF.

The gene calls are TRBV5-4 and TRBJ1-1; 7 bases match TRBD1. V trimming: 4 bases; J trimming: 0 bases; junction bases outside the gene matches: 6. Germline V gives CDR1 SGHNT, CDR2 YYREEE (reference sequence). The CDR3 consists of 15 residues. CDR3 region: CASSPPQGMNTEAFF. The DNA of the CDR3 is TGTGCCAGCAGCCCTCCACAGGGGATGAACACTGAAGCTTTCTTT.

This clone was observed a single time. V is TRBV7-2 and J is TRBJ2-7; 8 bases agree with TRBD1. Germline loops: CDR1 SGHTA, CDR2 FQGNSA. This CDR3 spans 16 amino acids. V shed 3 bases, J shed 4 bases, and the junction held 11 bases outside the gene matches. CDR3: CASSFRQGPSAYEQYF. The CDR3 region has the DNA TGTGCCAGCAGCTTTAGACAGGGGCCCTCGGCGTACGAGCAGTACTTC.

The chain is built from TRBV24-1 and TRBJ2-3, with D tentatively TRBD2 (7 bases). The V end lost 5 bases, the J end lost 3 bases, and 14 bases lay between the germline ends. CDR1 and CDR2 (germline): KGHDR, SFDVKD. The CDR3 loop spans 15 amino acids. The CDR3 DNA is TGTGCCACCAGTGGGGGGGCTAGCGGTACAGATACGCAGTATTTT. Translated: CATSGGASGTDTQYF.

V and J are TRBV18 and TRBJ1-3; possible D gene TRBD1, 5 bases. Germline CDR1 is KGHSH and CDR2 is LQKENI. Between the trimmed V and J ends, which lost 6 bases and 3 bases, there was a span of 18 bases. This CDR3 is built from 16 residues. CDR3 coding DNA: TGTGCCAGCTCCCCCGCGGGGGACCGTGGTGGAAACACCATATATTTT. Translation: CASSPAGDRGGNTIYF. Drawing the rest from reference TRBV18 and TRBJ1-3, the complete variable domain is NAGVMQNPRHLVRRRGQEARLRCSPMKGHSHVYWYRQLPEEGLKFMVYLQKENIIDESGMPKERFSAEFPKEGPSILRIQQVVRGDSAAYFCASSPAGDRGGNTIYFGEGSWLTVV.

V gene TRBV5-1 combines with J gene TRBJ2-1; the D is unclear. V dropped 2 bases and J dropped 4 bases, with 19 bases sitting between them. CDR3 size: 17 residues. Per the germline V gene, CDR1 is SGHRS and CDR2 is YFSETQ. The CDR3 region has the DNA TGCGCCAGCAGCTTTGGCCTTATCTCAAACGATTACAATGAGCAGTTCTTC. Translated, it gives CASSFGLISNDYNEQFF.

The chain joins TRBV5-6 to TRBJ2-7, with 9 bases identical to TRBD2. Germline V gene lookup returns CDR1 SGHDT and CDR2 YYEEEE. This CDR3 is 14 amino acids long. The V and J ends lost 6 bases and 5 bases, in that order; junction bases with no gene match: 9. CDR3 in amino acids: CASNYPGTSNEQYF. DNA for the CDR3: TGTGCCAGCAACTATCCCGGGACTAGCAACGAGCAGTACTTC.

The CDR3 DNA is TGTGCCAGCTCGGTCGGGAGCAGGAGGGGCTACACCTTC. Translating gives CASSVGSRRGYTF. The rearrangement links TRBV28 to TRBJ1-2; D uncertain. The CDR3 totals 13 residues. V was clipped by 8 bases and J by 8 bases, with 18 bases between them. Looked up from germline, CDR1 is MDHEN and CDR2 is SYDVKM.

The chain has TRBV5-8 and TRBJ2-1, with 14 nucleotides matching TRBD2. Trimming removed 5 bases from V and 6 bases from J; junction bases left unmatched: 10. This CDR3 comprises 17 residues. Germline V lookup: CDR1 SGHTS, CDR2 YDEGEE. The CDR3 sequence: CASRHRLAGGPVNEQFF. CDR3 sequence (DNA): TGTGCCAGCAGGCATCGACTAGCGGGAGGGCCGGTCAATGAGCAGTTCTTC.

The gene calls are TRBV10-3 and TRBJ2-5, with D unclear. The CDR3 contains 13 residues. Trimming took off 6 bases at V and 5 bases at J, with 13 bases between the two ends. In germline, CDR1 is ENHRY, CDR2 SYGVKD. CDR3 residues: CAIRDDISETQYF. As DNA, the CDR3 is TGTGCCATCAGAGACGACATTTCGGAGACCCAGTACTTC.

The chain is built from TRBV12-3 or TRBV12-4 and TRBJ2-7, with 8 nucleotides matching TRBD1. V was clipped by 5 bases and J by 3 bases; unmatched bases: 3. CDR3 length equals 13 residues. CDR3 DNA sequence: TGTGCCAGCAGTCCCGGACAGGGCTACGAGCAGTACTTC. Encoded protein: CASSPGQGYEQYF.

This chain uses TRBV5-1 with TRBJ2-1, with D perhaps TRBD2 (6 bases). CDR3 size: 15 residues. Deletions cut 3 bases from V and 3 bases from J, with 13 bases between. In germline, CDR1 is SGHRS, CDR2 YFSETQ. The CDR3 bases are TGCGCCAGCAGCTCCTCCGGGACTGACTACAATGAGCAGTTCTTC. As protein: CASSSSGTDYNEQFF.

The J gene is TRBJ2-2, the V gene TRBV7-3; TRBD2 might be the D (7 bases). Germline V lookup: CDR1 SGHTA, CDR2 FQGTGA. CDR3 length: 17 amino acids. Trimming removed 5 bases from V and 5 bases from J, with 21 bases in between. The CDR3 here is CASSPKGGRAPTGELFF. Here the CDR3 DNA reads TGTGCCAGCAGCCCGAAGGGGGGGAGGGCCCCAACCGGGGAGCTGTTTTTT.

The V call is TRBV5-6, the J call TRBJ2-7; D might be TRBD1 (5 bases). The V end was cut by 0 bases, the J end by 2 bases, with 12 bases between. CDR3 length: 15 amino acids. Germline lookup yields CDR1 SGHDT and CDR2 YYEEEE. This CDR3 is CASSLVRSGTYEQYF. The CDR3 bases are TGTGCCAGCAGCTTGGTGCGTTCAGGGACCTACGAGCAGTACTTC.

This CDR3 reads CASSVGQSGTDTQYF. The CDR3 coding sequence is TGTGCCAGCAGCGTAGGGCAGAGCGGCACAGATACGCAGTATTTT. This rearrangement joins TRBV9 to TRBJ2-3; D is unclear. Trimming stripped 0 bases from V and 1 base from J, with 9 bases between. The CDR3 spans 15 residues. Germline values: CDR1 SGDLS, CDR2 YYNGEE.

This chain connects TRBV19 to TRBJ1-2; TRBD1 might be the D (6 bases). Looked up from germline, CDR1 is LNHDA and CDR2 is SQIVND (reference sequence). Between the trimmed V and J ends, which lost 4 bases and 0 bases, there was a span of 12 bases. CDR3 length: 15 amino acids. The CDR3 region is CASSTNTGTNYGYTF. DNA of the CDR3: TGTGCCAGTAGTACGAACACAGGGACTAACTATGGCTACACCTTC.

The chain joins TRBV2 to TRBJ2-7; TRBD2 matches 8 bases. Per germline, CDR1 SNHLY and CDR2 FYNNEI. The CDR3 has 17 residues. Unmatched junction bases numbered 12, after V lost 4 bases and J lost 1 base. This CDR3 is CASSVSPGGRQSYEQYF. The DNA of the CDR3 is TGTGCCAGCAGTGTTTCTCCCGGCGGGAGGCAATCCTACGAGCAGTACTTC.

This clone has a single count. V gene TRBV10-3 combines with J gene TRBJ2-1, with 12 nucleotides matching TRBD2. This CDR3 has 17 residues. Germline values: CDR1 ENHRY, CDR2 SYGVKD. The V segment lost 3 bases and the J segment 0 bases; nucleotides outside the gene matches: 3. The CDR3 is CAISETSGRNSYNEQFF. CDR3 nucleotide sequence: TGTGCCATCAGTGAAACTAGCGGGAGGAACTCCTACAATGAGCAGTTCTTC.

This clone was picked up a small number of times. The chain recombines TRBV21-1 with TRBJ1-5; the D call of TRBD1 is as the table states it, not checked on the DNA. TRBV21-1 is a known pseudogene. The CDR3 covers 18 residues. The CDR3 protein is CASKPKGRTGKGGQPQHF. The CDR3 coding sequence is TGTGCCAGCAAACCCAAAGGAAGAACTGGAAAAGGGGGTCAGCCCCAGCATTTT.

The rearrangement uses TRBV25-1 and TRBJ1-4; maybe TRBD1 (6 bases). This CDR3 spans 12 amino acids. CDR1 is MGHDK and CDR2 is SYGVNS in the germline V gene. V lost 4 bases, J lost 8 bases, and 8 bases lay in between. CDR3 in amino acids: CASSGTGEKLFF. In nucleotides, the CDR3 is TGTGCCAGCAGTGGCACAGGGGAAAAACTGTTTTTT.

This clone was seen a few times. V is TRBV6-2 or TRBV6-3 and J is TRBJ1-2; weak D call: TRBD1 (6 bases). Germline CDR1 MNHEY, CDR2 SVGEGT. V lost 1 base and J lost 8, with 20 bases in between. The CDR3 contains 16 residues. CDR3 DNA: TGTGCCAGCAGTTACTTCACCATCCAGGGGAACGAAGGCTACACCTTC. It translates to CASSYFTIQGNEGYTF.

The chain uses TRBV6-5 and TRBJ1-6, with 11 bases matching TRBD1. V lost 5 bases to trimming and J lost 9 bases; unmatched junction nucleotides: 6. The CDR3 sequence is 15 residues long. CDR1 and CDR2 (germline): MNHEY, SVGAGI. As DNA, the CDR3 is TGTGCCAGCAGTCCCGGACAGGGGGCTAGTTCACCCCTCCACTTT. Translated, it gives CASSPGQGASSPLHF.

The V gene is TRBV25-1, the J gene TRBJ1-2; 8 bases map to TRBD1. J lost 4 bases, V lost 4 bases, and 8 bases had no gene match. The length of the CDR3 is 15 residues. Per the germline V gene, CDR1 is MGHDK and CDR2 is SYGVNS. CDR3 DNA: TGTGCCAGCAGTGCCCGACAGGGGCGGACCTATGGCTACACCTTC. Translating it yields CASSARQGRTYGYTF.

This chain uses TRBV10-3 with TRBJ1-2, with a weak D call TRBD1 (6 bases). The germline V and J ends were trimmed by 0 bases and 9 bases, with 14 bases remaining between them. The CDR3 is made up of 14 amino acids. Looked up from germline, CDR1 is ENHRY and CDR2 is SYGVKD. CDR3 nucleotides: TGTGCCATCAGTGAGTCGGGGGCCAGGGACAGCTACACCTTC. Translating gives CAISESGARDSYTF.